This is a list of T cell receptor beta chains from one sample in a study of T cells in localized non-small cell lung cancer. The protocol was immunoSEQ multiplex PCR, while the TCRdb copy is restricted to in-frame clones and leaves out a portion. The sample yields around 100,000 clones, 87% seen once. The starting material was peripheral blood, obtained before any cancer treatment. These receptors came from a man aged 40 to 70 with stage I squamous cell lung carcinoma. Both conserved end residues are part of each CDR3. Each record gives: CDR3 DNA, CDR3 protein, clone size, J gene, D gene, V gene. D genes are given only for firm matches. The listing skips clone size in some rows; elsewhere it reads once, few, many or a size class.

DNA: TGTGCCACCAGCAAGGACAGGGGCGATCAGCCCCAGCATTTT
CDR3: CATSKDRGDQPQHF
size: .
J: TRBJ1-5
D: TRBD1
V: TRBV15

DNA: TGTGCCAGTAGTATGGTAATAGCGGGTGGCGGGGAGCTGTTTTTT
CDR3: CASSMVIAGGGELFF
size: .
J: TRBJ2-2
D: TRBD2
V: TRBV19

DNA: TGTGCCAGCAGCTTACACAATGAGCAGTTCTTC
CDR3: CASSLHNEQFF
size: .
J: TRBJ2-1
D: .
V: TRBV11-2

DNA: TGTGCCAGCAGCGTAGGGCAGGGGCCGTGGGAGACCCAGTACTTC
CDR3: CASSVGQGPWETQYF
size: once
J: TRBJ2-5
D: .
V: TRBV9

DNA: TGCGCCAGCAGCCAAGACACAGGGGGACCGACCCAGTACTTC
CDR3: CASSQDTGGPTQYF
size: .
J: TRBJ2-5
D: TRBD1
V: TRBV4-1

DNA: TGTGCCAGCAGCTTAGGACACCCTGCTAACTATGGCTACACCTTC
CDR3: CASSLGHPANYGYTF
size: .
J: TRBJ1-2
D: .
V: TRBV7-2

DNA: TGCGCCAGCAGCCAGAATATAGCGGGGGGGCACACCGGGGAGCTGTTTTTT
CDR3: CASSQNIAGGHTGELFF
size: .
J: TRBJ2-2
D: TRBD2
V: TRBV5-1

DNA: TGTGCCAGCAGCCGAGGGACTACCAAGGCCGGGGAGCTGTTTTTT
CDR3: CASSRGTTKAGELFF
size: once
J: TRBJ2-2
D: TRBD2
V: TRBV5-5

DNA: TGTGCCAGCTCACGCGGGGGTATAACTGAAGCTTTCTTT
CDR3: CASSRGGITEAFF
size: .
J: TRBJ1-1
D: .
V: TRBV25-1

DNA: TGCGCCAGCAGCTTACAGGGTTTGGGCTATGGCTACACCTTC
CDR3: CASSLQGLGYGYTF
size: .
J: TRBJ1-2
D: .
V: TRBV5-1

DNA: TGTGCCAGCAGTTACTCGTACAGCGTCAATCAGCCCCAGCATTTT
CDR3: CASSYSYSVNQPQHF
size: .
J: TRBJ1-5
D: .
V: TRBV6-6

DNA: TGTGCCAGCAGTGAGAGCGGGGGTGCTTACAATGAGCAGTTCTTC
CDR3: CASSESGGAYNEQFF
size: .
J: TRBJ2-1
D: TRBD2
V: TRBV25-1

DNA: TGTGCCAGCTCGCAACAGGGGTCTGGGGCCAACGTCCTGACTTTC
CDR3: CASSQQGSGANVLTF
size: .
J: TRBJ2-6
D: TRBD1
V: TRBV18

DNA: TGTGCCAGCAAGGACAGGGGTAGCACAGATACGCAGTATTTT
CDR3: CASKDRGSTDTQYF
size: .
J: TRBJ2-3
D: TRBD1
V: TRBV6-5

DNA: TGTGCCAGCAGATGGGGACTCTCTAACTATGGCTACACCTTC
CDR3: CASRWGLSNYGYTF
size: .
J: TRBJ1-2
D: .
V: TRBV6-5

DNA: TGTGCCAGCAGTTACTCGATGGGGGGCACTGAAGCTTTCTTT
CDR3: CASSYSMGGTEAFF
size: .
J: TRBJ1-1
D: .
V: TRBV6-6

DNA: TGTGCCAGTAGTATACTACAGACAACAACTAATGAAAAACTGTTTTTT
CDR3: CASSILQTTTNEKLFF
size: .
J: TRBJ1-4
D: .
V: TRBV19

DNA: TGTGCCATTTCCGAGGAGGAGGACTATGGCTACACCTTC
CDR3: CAISEEEDYGYTF
size: .
J: TRBJ1-2
D: .
V: TRBV10-3

DNA: TGTGCCAGTATCTACGGCACTGAAGCTTTCTTT
CDR3: CASIYGTEAFF
size: .
J: TRBJ1-1
D: .
V: TRBV19

DNA: TGCGCCAGCAGCTTGCGAGACAGGGCACAAGAGACCCAGTACTTC
CDR3: CASSLRDRAQETQYF
size: .
J: TRBJ2-5
D: TRBD1
V: TRBV5-1

DNA: TGTGCCATCAGTGACAGGGGCCACGAGCAGTACTTC
CDR3: CAISDRGHEQYF
size: .
J: TRBJ2-7
D: .
V: TRBV10-3

DNA: TGTGCCATCAAGGGGTCGGGGAACACTGAAGCTTTCTTT
CDR3: CAIKGSGNTEAFF
size: .
J: TRBJ1-1
D: .
V: TRBV10-3

DNA: TGTGCCAGCAGCCGGGGTCCTGGGGGAAGCCTTTTCGGGGAGCTGTTTTTT
CDR3: CASSRGPGGSLFGELFF
size: .
J: TRBJ2-2
D: .
V: TRBV9

DNA: TGTGCCAGCGGCAGAGGGCCTGACGAGCAGTACTTC
CDR3: CASGRGPDEQYF
size: .
J: TRBJ2-7
D: .
V: TRBV6-5

DNA: TGTGCCAGCTCCCAACTCGGGTATCCGGGACAGCCTAACTACGAGCAGTACTTC
CDR3: CASSQLGYPGQPNYEQYF
size: .
J: TRBJ2-7
D: TRBD1
V: TRBV18

DNA: TGCAGCGCGGGGACAGGGGGCGCGGACTATGGCTACACCTTC
CDR3: CSAGTGGADYGYTF
size: .
J: TRBJ1-2
D: TRBD1
V: TRBV29-1

DNA: TGCGCCAGCAGCTCCCCCGGCGGTTTCAATGGCTACACCTTC
CDR3: CASSSPGGFNGYTF
size: .
J: TRBJ1-2
D: .
V: TRBV5-1

DNA: TGTGCCAGCAGTTACCCACAGGGTGGGGATGAAAAACTGTTTTTT
CDR3: CASSYPQGGDEKLFF
size: .
J: TRBJ1-4
D: .
V: TRBV6-6

DNA: TGTGCCAGCTCCCAGGACACTGAAGCTTTCTTT
CDR3: CASSQDTEAFF
size: .
J: TRBJ1-1
D: .
V: TRBV18

DNA: TGTGCCAGCAGCTTAACCCCGGCGAGGGAATCAGATACGCAGTATTTT
CDR3: CASSLTPARESDTQYF
size: .
J: TRBJ2-3
D: .
V: TRBV7-3

DNA: TGTGCCAGCAGCTTGGGGGGACAGCTTAATGAAAAACTGTTTTTT
CDR3: CASSLGGQLNEKLFF
size: once
J: TRBJ1-4
D: TRBD1
V: TRBV5-6

DNA: TGTGCCAGCAGTTCGACAGGTGGAGGGTACGAGCAGTACTTC
CDR3: CASSSTGGGYEQYF
size: .
J: TRBJ2-7
D: .
V: TRBV28

DNA: TGTGCCAGCAGCCGGGAGTTTTCCGTCAGCTCCTACAATGAGCAGTTCTTC
CDR3: CASSREFSVSSYNEQFF
size: .
J: TRBJ2-1
D: .
V: TRBV14

DNA: TGCGCCAGCAGCCACCGTTCACAAGAGACCCAGTACTTC
CDR3: CASSHRSQETQYF
size: .
J: TRBJ2-5
D: .
V: TRBV5-1

DNA: TGTGCCAGCGGGGGACAGCCGAACACTGAAGCTTTCTTT
CDR3: CASGGQPNTEAFF
size: .
J: TRBJ1-1
D: TRBD1
V: TRBV2

DNA: TGCGCCAGCAGCCGACAGGGGGGAAACACTGAAGCTTTCTTT
CDR3: CASSRQGGNTEAFF
size: .
J: TRBJ1-1
D: TRBD1
V: TRBV5-1